These 24 T cell receptor beta chains share one sample of origin, sequenced in a study of T-cell reconstitution after alpha-beta-depleted transplantation in children. The library targeted TCRbeta and was prepared with unique molecular identifiers. TCRdb re-derived calls from the PCR reads in MiXCR, one entry per CDR3 protein. The top ten clones hold more than 4.5% of a sample with hundreds of thousands of distinct CDR3 sequences, more than 20% of them seen once. The material sequenced was PBMCs, mostly from graft donor cells, taken 360 days after TCRalphabeta/CD19-depleted stem cell transplant. These receptor sequences come from a female patient between 2 and 15 years old who had a stem cell transplant for congenital amegakaryocytic thrombocytopenia, so the T cells may come from the graft donor.

J is TRBJ2-7 and V is TRBV7-2, with D tentatively TRBD2 (6 bases). Deletions cut 4 bases from V and 4 bases from J, with 17 bases between. Looked up from germline, CDR1 is SGHTA and CDR2 is FQGNSA. CDR3 length: 15 residues. The CDR3 loop is CASSSPDYGVYEQYF. The CDR3 DNA is TGTGCCAGCAGCTCCCCGGACTACGGTGTTTACGAGCAGTACTTC.

There are many counts of this clonotype. The chain uses TRBV4-1 and TRBJ2-7; D may be TRBD2 (6 bases). V lost 1 base, J lost 5 bases, and 12 bases lay in between. The CDR3 is 14 residues long. CDR1 is MGHRA and CDR2 is YSYEKL in the germline V gene. The CDR3 nucleotides read TGCGCCAGCAGCCAAGTCGGGGGAACCCACGAGCAGTACTTC. Its protein is CASSQVGGTHEQYF.

This clonotype was observed a handful of times. The CDR3 DNA sequence: TGTGCCAGCAGCGACCGGGTGACTAGCACAGATACGCAGTATTTT. It translates to CASSDRVTSTDTQYF. The chain employs TRBV7-9 and TRBJ2-3; D is undetermined. CDR3 length: 15 residues. Trimming stripped 5 bases from V and 0 bases from J, with 12 bases between. Germline V gene data show CDR1 as SEHNR and CDR2 as FQNEAQ (reference sequence).

This clonotype was seen only a few times. This chain links TRBV7-2 with TRBJ2-6; D may be TRBD1 (6 bases). Germline loops: CDR1 SGHTA, CDR2 FQGNSA. With 5 bases removed from V and 0 bases from J, the gap between germline ends came to 14 bases. The CDR3 is 17 residues long. CDR3 in amino acids: CASSLQTGHSGANVLTF. The CDR3 DNA reads as TGTGCCAGCAGCCTCCAGACAGGTCACTCTGGGGCCAACGTCCTGACTTTC.

This clonotype was observed a handful of times. The chain has TRBV9 and TRBJ2-1; TRBD2 matches 10 bases. V shed 3 bases, J shed 5 bases, and the junction held 5 bases outside the gene matches. The CDR3 loop spans 15 amino acids. Germline-derived CDR1 and CDR2 are SGDLS and YYNGEE. In nucleotides, the CDR3 is TGTGCCAGCAGCGACGTAGCGGGGGGCCACAATGAGCAGTTCTTC. Its translation: CASSDVAGGHNEQFF.

This clonotype was detected only a few times. V gene TRBV27 combines with J gene TRBJ2-6, with D unclear. The CDR3 runs to 14 residues. Germline CDR1 is MNHEY and CDR2 is SMNVEV (reference sequence). V was cut by 5 bases and J by 1 base, with 6 bases left in between. The CDR3 DNA sequence: TGTGCCAGCAGTGTACTGTCTGGGGCCAACGTCCTGACTTTC. Its protein is CASSVLSGANVLTF.

This clonotype was seen a few times. This rearrangement joins TRBV20-1 to TRBJ2-1; 8 bases map to TRBD2. Germline V gives CDR1 DFQATT, CDR2 SNEGSKA (reference sequence). V shed 0 bases and J 5 bases; nucleotides not matched to a gene: 6. The CDR3 consists of 15 residues. CDR3: CSARDGGAAHNEQFF. The DNA for the CDR3 is TGCAGTGCTAGAGACGGGGGGGCTGCTCACAATGAGCAGTTCTTC.

The rearrangement joins TRBV7-6 to TRBJ2-2; tentatively, D is TRBD1 or TRBD2 (5 bases each). Germline values: CDR1 SGHVS, CDR2 FNYEAQ. Trimming cost V 4 bases and J 0 bases, with 12 bases left between them. The CDR3 is 16 residues long. CDR3 sequence (DNA): TGTGCCAGCAGCTCCCATGGGGGAGCGAACACCGGGGAGCTGTTTTTT. Translating it yields CASSSHGGANTGELFF.

The V and J genes are TRBV5-6 and TRBJ2-7; TRBD1 aligns across 8 bases. This CDR3 has 13 residues. V was clipped by 5 bases and J by 4 bases; unmatched bases: 5. Germline V gene sequence: CDR1 SGHDT, CDR2 YYEEEE. The CDR3 DNA reads as TGTGCCAGCAGTTACCGGGACAGGTACGAGCAGTACTTC. This gives the protein CASSYRDRYEQYF.

The genes are TRBV29-1 and TRBJ2-7; D is undetermined. V gave up 6 bases and J gave up 4 bases, with 22 bases separating them. The CDR3 runs 15 residues. Germline V lookup: CDR1 SQVTM, CDR2 ANQGSEA. The CDR3 DNA reads TGCAGCGTCAGTTTCCTCGGAACCAGAACATACGAGCAGTACTTC. Its protein product is CSVSFLGTRTYEQYF.

V and J are TRBV19 and TRBJ2-3, with D possibly matching TRBD2 (6 bases). The germline V and J ends were trimmed by 6 bases and 0 bases, with 16 bases remaining between them. Germline CDR1 reads LNHDA; CDR2 reads SQIVND (reference sequence). CDR3 length equals 16 residues. The CDR3, as DNA: TGTGCCAGTAGAGAGGGGCCGGGACTTAGCACAGATACGCAGTATTTT. Residues: CASREGPGLSTDTQYF.

The chain recombines TRBV20-1 with TRBJ2-5; maybe TRBD1 (6 bases). CDR3 length: 13 residues. The germline V gene encodes CDR1 DFQATT and CDR2 SNEGSKA (reference sequence). The V and J ends lost 7 bases and 5 bases respectively, with 17 bases between them. The CDR3: CSVSDSPRETQYF. The CDR3, as DNA: TGCAGTGTGTCGGACAGCCCCAGGGAGACCCAGTACTTC.

The chain is built from TRBV11-2 and TRBJ2-7; TRBD2 matches at 7 bases. V was pared by 2 bases and J by 3 bases, with 7 bases of the junction left unmatched. This CDR3 has 15 residues. The germline CDR1 and CDR2 sequences are SGHAT and FQNNGV. CDR3 bases: TGTGCCAGCAGCTTAAGAAAGCGGGGTGTCTACGAGCAGTACTTC. Encoded protein: CASSLRKRGVYEQYF.

The chain links TRBV20-1 to TRBJ2-7; 8 nucleotides line up with TRBD1. Germline loops: CDR1 DFQATT, CDR2 SNEGSKA (reference sequence). V dropped 3 bases and J dropped 2; count of bases not matched to a gene: 6. CDR3 size: 14 residues. The CDR3 region is CSASGTGLTYEQYF. The CDR3 nucleotides read TGCAGTGCTAGCGGGACAGGCTTAACCTACGAGCAGTACTTC.

The chain is built from TRBV6-4 and TRBJ2-2, with TRBD1 identical over 9 bases. With V trimmed by 4 bases and J by 5 bases, 5 bases remained unmatched. Germline V gives CDR1 MRHNA, CDR2 SNTAGT. CDR3 size: 15 residues. The CDR3 nucleotides read TGTGCCAGCAGTGCCGGGACAGGGTTTACCGGGGAGCTGTTTTTT. Amino acids: CASSAGTGFTGELFF.

This clonotype was recorded a few times. The V and J genes are TRBV4-3 and TRBJ2-7, with 13 positions matching TRBD2. This CDR3 is built from 18 residues. Per germline, CDR1 LGHNA and CDR2 YSLEER. With V trimmed by 4 bases and J by 1 base, 10 bases remained unmatched. This CDR3 is CASSRAFGLAGVSYEQYF. The CDR3 bases are TGCGCCAGCAGCCGGGCATTCGGACTAGCGGGAGTATCCTACGAGCAGTACTTC.

This clonotype has a handful of counts. The chain joins TRBV6-5 to TRBJ2-3; weak D call: TRBD2 (5 bases). The germline V gene encodes CDR1 MNHEY and CDR2 SVGAGI. V lost 0 bases and J 4 bases, leaving 11 bases between the germline ends. This CDR3 comprises 15 residues. The CDR3 DNA is TGTGCCAGCAGTTACTCCGGCCCCGGGGCAGATACGCAGTATTTT. Amino acids: CASSYSGPGADTQYF.

This clonotype appeared many times. The chain employs TRBV4-1 and TRBJ2-1; no clear D gene. The CDR3 runs to 12 residues. CDR1 and CDR2 (germline): MGHRA, YSYEKL. V lost 2 bases, J lost 9 bases, and 8 bases lay in between. The CDR3 sequence: CASSQSRSEQFF. In DNA form, the CDR3 reads TGCGCCAGCAGCCAATCTAGGTCTGAGCAGTTCTTC.

This clonotype was seen many times. The chain combines TRBV28 with TRBJ2-1; 9 positions match TRBD2. The CDR3 has 15 amino acids. Losses at the gene ends were 1 base for V and 6 bases for J; bases not matched to a gene: 4. The germline V gene has CDR1 MDHEN and CDR2 SYDVKM. CDR3 nucleotide sequence: TGTGCCAGCAGTTTATTTGCGGGAGGGACCAATGAGCAGTTCTTC. It translates to CASSLFAGGTNEQFF.

The table lists this clonotype with a few counts. The chain combines TRBV12-3 or TRBV12-4 with TRBJ2-1, with D unresolved. The CDR3 has 15 amino acids. Trimming took 5 bases from V and 4 from J, leaving 15 bases between them. CDR3: CASSPPTYMYNEQFF. The CDR3 coding sequence is TGTGCCAGCAGTCCCCCGACTTACATGTACAATGAGCAGTTCTTC.

The genes are TRBV7-3 and TRBJ2-1; TRBD2 might be the D (6 bases). Germline V gives CDR1 SGHTA, CDR2 FQGTGA. The CDR3 length is 14 residues. Trimming left V 5 bases short and J 6 bases short, with 14 bases between. The DNA for the CDR3 is TGTGCCAGCAGCCAAGCCGGGACTCCCAATGAGCAGTTCTTC. Its translation is CASSQAGTPNEQFF.

This chain connects TRBV5-4 to TRBJ2-1; D may match TRBD1 or TRBD2 (5 bases each). CDR1 and CDR2 from the germline V gene are SGHNT and YYREEE (reference sequence). The germline V and J ends were trimmed by 4 bases and 2 bases, with 13 bases remaining between them. The CDR3 consists of 15 residues. CDR3 sequence: CASSAEGTAYNEQFF. The CDR3 coding sequence is TGTGCCAGCAGCGCAGAGGGGACGGCCTACAATGAGCAGTTCTTC.

The sample holds a few counts of this clonotype. In nucleotides, the CDR3 is TGCAGTGTCCTCTTCGACCTTTTGAACACTGAAGCTTTCTTT. Amino acid sequence: CSVLFDLLNTEAFF. This sequence joins TRBV20-1 and TRBJ1-1, with D unresolved. CDR1 DFQATT and CDR2 SNEGSKA come from the germline V gene (reference sequence). The CDR3 loop spans 14 amino acids. V was shortened by 7 bases and J by 0 bases, with 15 bases between the two germline ends.

This sequence joins TRBV27 and TRBJ2-1, with D possibly being TRBD1 (5 bases). The length of the CDR3 is 12 residues. Germline CDR1 reads MNHEY; CDR2 reads SMNVEV (reference sequence). V gave up 3 bases and J gave up 9 bases, with 9 bases separating them. The CDR3 nucleotides read TGTGCCAGCAGTTTTGGGGCCGGTGAGCAGTTCTTC. It encodes CASSFGAGEQFF.